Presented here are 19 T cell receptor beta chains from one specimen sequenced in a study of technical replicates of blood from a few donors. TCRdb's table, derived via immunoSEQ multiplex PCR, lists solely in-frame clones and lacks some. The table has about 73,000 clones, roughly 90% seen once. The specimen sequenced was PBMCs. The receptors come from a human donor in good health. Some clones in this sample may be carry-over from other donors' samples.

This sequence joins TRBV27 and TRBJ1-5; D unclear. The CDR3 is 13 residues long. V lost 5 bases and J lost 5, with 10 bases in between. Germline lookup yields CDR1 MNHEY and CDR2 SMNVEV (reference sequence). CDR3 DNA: TGTGCCAGCAGTGTTTATAGAGATCAGCCCCAGCATTTT. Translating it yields CASSVYRDQPQHF.

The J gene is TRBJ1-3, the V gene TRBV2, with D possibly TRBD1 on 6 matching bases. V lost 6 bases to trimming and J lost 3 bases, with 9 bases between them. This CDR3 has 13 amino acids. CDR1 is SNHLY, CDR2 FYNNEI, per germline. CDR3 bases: TGTGCCAGCAGCACAGGGTTTGGAAACACCATATATTTT. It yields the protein CASSTGFGNTIYF.

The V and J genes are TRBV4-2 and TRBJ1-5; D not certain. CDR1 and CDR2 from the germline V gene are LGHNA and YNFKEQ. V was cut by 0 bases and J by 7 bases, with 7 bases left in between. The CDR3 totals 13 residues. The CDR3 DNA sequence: TGTGCCAGCAGCCAAGATCGGGGACAGCCCCAGCATTTT. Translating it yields CASSQDRGQPQHF.

CDR3 sequence (DNA): TGTGCCAGCAGCTTTTTACAGGGAAGCTCCTACGAGCAGTACTTC. This gives the protein CASSFLQGSSYEQYF. The chain is built from TRBV7-2 and TRBJ2-7, with D tentatively TRBD1 (6 bases). There are 15 residues in the CDR3. The germline CDR1 and CDR2 sequences are SGHTA and FQGNSA. Trimming left V 3 bases short and J 0 bases short, with 12 bases between.

DNA of the CDR3: TGTGCCAGCAGACAAGAGCAGGGGAGAAACTATGGCTACACCTTC. Encoded protein: CASRQEQGRNYGYTF. The rearrangement joins TRBV6-1 to TRBJ1-2, with D tentatively TRBD1 (6 bases). This CDR3 contains 15 residues. Germline CDR1 and CDR2: MNHNS and SASEGT. V was pared by 6 bases and J by 2 bases, with 16 bases between.

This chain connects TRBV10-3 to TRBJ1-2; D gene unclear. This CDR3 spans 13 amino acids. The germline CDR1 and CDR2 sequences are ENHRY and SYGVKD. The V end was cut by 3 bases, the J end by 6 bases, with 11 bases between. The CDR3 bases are TGTGCCATCAGTGATCCAGCCGAGGATGGCTACACCTTC. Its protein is CAISDPAEDGYTF.

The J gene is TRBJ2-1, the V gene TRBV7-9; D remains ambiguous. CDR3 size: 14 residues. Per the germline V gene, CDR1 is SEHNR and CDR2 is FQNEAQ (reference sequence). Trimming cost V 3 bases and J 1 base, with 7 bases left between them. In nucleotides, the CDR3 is TGTGCCAGCAGCTTGAGCGCGTCCTACAATGAGCAGTTCTTC. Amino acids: CASSLSASYNEQFF.

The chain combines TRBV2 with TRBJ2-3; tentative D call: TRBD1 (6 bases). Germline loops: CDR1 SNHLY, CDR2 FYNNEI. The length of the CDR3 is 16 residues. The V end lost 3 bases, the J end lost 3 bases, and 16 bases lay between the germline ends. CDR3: CASSDGRGGGTDTQYF. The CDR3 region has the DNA TGTGCCAGCAGTGATGGCCGAGGGGGTGGTACAGATACGCAGTATTTT. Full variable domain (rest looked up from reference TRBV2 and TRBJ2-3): EPEVTQTPSHQVTQMGQEVILRCVPISNHLYFYWYRQILGQKVEFLVSFYNNEISEKSEIFDDQFSVERPDGSNFTLKIRSTKLEDSAMYFCASSDGRGGGTDTQYFGPGTRLTVL.

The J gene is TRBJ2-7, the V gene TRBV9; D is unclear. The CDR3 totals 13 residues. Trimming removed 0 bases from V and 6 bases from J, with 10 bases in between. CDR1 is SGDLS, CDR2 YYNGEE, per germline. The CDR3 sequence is CASSVDEYREQYF. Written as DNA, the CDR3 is TGTGCCAGCAGCGTAGATGAGTACCGCGAGCAGTACTTC. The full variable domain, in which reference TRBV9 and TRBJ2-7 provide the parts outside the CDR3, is DSGVTQTPKHLITATGQRVTLRCSPRSGDLSVYWYQQSLDQGLQFLIQYYNGEERAKGNILERFSAQQFPDLHSELNLSSLELGDSALYFCASSVDEYREQYFGPGTRLTVT.

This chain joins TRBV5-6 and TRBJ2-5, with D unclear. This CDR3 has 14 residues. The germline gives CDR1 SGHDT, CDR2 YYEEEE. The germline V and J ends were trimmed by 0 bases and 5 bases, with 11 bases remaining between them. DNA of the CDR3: TGTGCCAGCAGCTTGGAATCCTTCTTGGAGACCCAGTACTTC. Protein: CASSLESFLETQYF.

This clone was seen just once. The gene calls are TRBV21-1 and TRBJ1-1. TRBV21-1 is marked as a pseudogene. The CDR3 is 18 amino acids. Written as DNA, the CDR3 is TGTGCCAGCAGCACCCGCCCGAACCCGGGGGTCATGAACACTGAAGCTTTCTTT. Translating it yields CASSTRPNPGVMNTEAFF.

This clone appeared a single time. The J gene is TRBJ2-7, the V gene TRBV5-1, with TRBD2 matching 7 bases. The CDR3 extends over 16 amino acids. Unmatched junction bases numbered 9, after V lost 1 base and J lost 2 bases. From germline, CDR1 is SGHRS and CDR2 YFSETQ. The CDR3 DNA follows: TGCGCCAGCAGCTTGAACGCGGGGGAGCGTACCTACGAGCAGTACTTC. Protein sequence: CASSLNAGERTYEQYF.

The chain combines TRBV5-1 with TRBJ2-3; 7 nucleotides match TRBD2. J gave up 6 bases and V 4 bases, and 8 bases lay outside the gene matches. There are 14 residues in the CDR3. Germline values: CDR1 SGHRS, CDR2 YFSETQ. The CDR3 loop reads CASSGGGLGDTQYF. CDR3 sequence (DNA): TGCGCCAGCAGCGGCGGGGGTCTTGGCGATACGCAGTATTTT.

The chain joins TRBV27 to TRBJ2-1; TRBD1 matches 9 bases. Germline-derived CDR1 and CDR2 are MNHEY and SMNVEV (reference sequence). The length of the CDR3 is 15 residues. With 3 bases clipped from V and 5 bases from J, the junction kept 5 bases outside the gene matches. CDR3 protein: CASSFGQGTNNEQFF. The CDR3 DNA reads TGTGCCAGCAGTTTTGGACAGGGGACTAACAATGAGCAGTTCTTC.

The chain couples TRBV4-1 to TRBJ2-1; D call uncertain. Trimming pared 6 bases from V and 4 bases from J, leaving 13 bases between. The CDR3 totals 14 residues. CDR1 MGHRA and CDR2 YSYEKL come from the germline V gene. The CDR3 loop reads CASRGGGDYNEQFF. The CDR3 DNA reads TGCGCCAGCAGGGGTGGTGGAGATTACAATGAGCAGTTCTTC.

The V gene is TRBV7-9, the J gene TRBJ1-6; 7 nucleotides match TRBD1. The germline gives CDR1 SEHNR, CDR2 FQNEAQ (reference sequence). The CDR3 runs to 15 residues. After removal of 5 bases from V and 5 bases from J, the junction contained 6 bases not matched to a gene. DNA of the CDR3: TGTGCCAGCAGCAGGGACAGAGTGGATAATTCACCCCTCCACTTT. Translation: CASSRDRVDNSPLHF.

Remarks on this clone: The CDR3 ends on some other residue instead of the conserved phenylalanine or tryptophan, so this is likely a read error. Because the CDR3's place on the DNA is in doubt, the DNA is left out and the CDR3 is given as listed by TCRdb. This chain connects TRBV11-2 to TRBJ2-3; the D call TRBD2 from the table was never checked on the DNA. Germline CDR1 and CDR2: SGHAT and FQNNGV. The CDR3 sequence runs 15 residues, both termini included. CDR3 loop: CASSLGRFSSGTPAV.

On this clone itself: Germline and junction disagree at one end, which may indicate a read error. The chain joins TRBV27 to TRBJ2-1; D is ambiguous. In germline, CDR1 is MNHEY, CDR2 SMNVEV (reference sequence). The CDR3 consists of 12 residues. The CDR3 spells CASSFLNKEQFF. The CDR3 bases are TGTGCCAGCAGTTTCTTGAACAAGGAGCAGTTCTTC.

The CDR3 region has the DNA TGTGCCAGCAGTATACGGGGGAGGCAAGAGACCCAGTACTTC. Its protein product is CASSIRGRQETQYF. The rearrangement links TRBV6-1 to TRBJ2-5; D is possibly TRBD2 (6 bases). V gave up 5 bases and J gave up 2 bases, with 12 bases separating them. CDR3 length equals 14 residues. The germline V gene encodes CDR1 MNHNS and CDR2 SASEGT.